The 12 T cell receptor beta chains below all came from one sample that was sequenced in a study of tumor and adjacent non-tumor tissue in lung cancer. Three rounds of nested PCR, following a modified ARM-PCR protocol, produced the TCRbeta library. TCRdb independently ran MiXCR on the multiplex PCR reads; one entry per CDR3 protein. The sample lists about 98,000 distinct CDR3 sequences, 80% occurring once. No cell sorting was done before RNA was extracted from the tissue. More than 3 cm separated this lung sample from the edge of the tumor. The sequenced sample was distant non-tumor lung tissue. Every receptor here comes from a man aged 55 to 69 with small cell lung cancer.

This clonotype was seen at least ten times. One end of the junction is discordant with germline, which a read error may explain. This sequence joins TRBV28 and TRBJ2-5, with 15 bases that match TRBD2. Germline values: CDR1 MDHEN, CDR2 SYDVKM. This CDR3 is 17 amino acids long. The CDR3 sequence is CASNLPGLAGGRETQYF. In DNA form, the CDR3 reads TGTGCCAGCAATTTACCGGGACTAGCGGGAGGTAGAGAGACCCAGTACTTC.

This clonotype was counted once. At one boundary the junction diverges from the germline segment, which might be a read error. The J gene is TRBJ2-3, the V gene TRBV5-6; weak D call: TRBD2 (5 bases). The CDR3 length is 15 residues. Germline V gives CDR1 SGHDT, CDR2 YYEEEE. The CDR3 spells CASSSTRKLRDMQYF. The CDR3 DNA reads TGTGCCAGCAGCTCCACTAGAAAGCTGAGGGATATGCAGTATTTT.

This clonotype showed up just a few times. The chain employs TRBV24-1 and TRBJ2-1, with D perhaps TRBD1 (5 bases). V was clipped by 1 base and J by 0 bases, with 12 bases between them. CDR1 is KGHDR and CDR2 is SFDVKD in the germline V gene. CDR3 length equals 17 residues. The DNA of the CDR3 is TGTGCCACCAGTGATTTCTCAGGGTCAAGCTCCTACAATGAGCAGTTCTTC. Residues: CATSDFSGSSSYNEQFF.

As to this clonotype: A read error may produce the germline difference seen at one junction end. The chain recombines TRBV20-1 with TRBJ2-3; 7 positions agree with TRBD2. CDR1 is DFQATT, CDR2 SNEGSKA, per germline (reference sequence). The CDR3 spans 19 residues. CDR3 residues: CNVLWSTGSAGVGTDAQYF. In nucleotides, the CDR3 is TGCAATGTCCTTTGGTCCACCGGTTCGGCGGGAGTAGGCACAGATGCGCAGTATTTT.

In regard to this clonotype: A read error may explain this, as a much larger clone is one base away. The chain recombines TRBV28 with TRBJ2-3; D remains unclear. This CDR3 spans 12 amino acids. V lost 7 bases to trimming and J lost 6 bases, with 11 bases between them. Germline CDR1 MDHEN, CDR2 SYDVKM. The DNA of the CDR3 is TGTGCCAGCACCCAAAGCTGGGATACGCAGTATTTT. Protein product: CASTQSWDTQYF. The full variable domain, in which reference TRBV28 and TRBJ2-3 provide the parts outside the CDR3, is DVKVTQSSRYLVKRTGEKVFLECVQDMDHENMFWYRQDPGLGLRLIYFSYDVKMKEKGDIPEGYSVSREKKERFSLILESASTNQTSMYLCASTQSWDTQYFGPGTRLTVL.

Comment on this clonotype: At one end the junction does not follow the germline gene, possibly because of a read error. The chain couples TRBV11-2 to TRBJ2-1; the D gene is possibly TRBD2 (5 bases). Germline CDR1 reads SGHAT; CDR2 reads FQNNGV. This CDR3 contains 14 residues. DNA for the CDR3: TGTGCCAGCCAGAAGCGGCATAGCTACAATGAGCAGTCCTTC. Protein sequence: CASQKRHSYNEQSF.

By share, this clonotype counts as medium-sized. This chain links TRBV11-2 with TRBJ2-5, with D hard to call. In germline, CDR1 is SGHAT, CDR2 FQNNGV. V shed 1 base and J shed 5 bases, with 5 bases lying between them. The CDR3 length is 12 residues. DNA for the CDR3: TGTGCCAGCAGCTTAGGGATGGAGACCCAGTACTTC. This sequence encodes CASSLGMETQYF.

This clonotype has more than one count but fewer than ten. A read error may be the cause here, since a much bigger clone is one base away. The chain employs TRBV20-1 and TRBJ2-3; D remains unclear. Trimming cost V 7 bases and J 0 bases, with 11 bases left between them. Germline-derived CDR1 and CDR2 are DFQATT and SNEGSKA (reference sequence). The length of the CDR3 is 13 residues. The CDR3 bases are TGCAGTGTTAGGAAGGGTAGCACAGATACGCAGTATTTT. It translates to CSVRKGSTDTQYF.

Comments on this clonotype: Compared with germline, one end of the junction differs, possibly owing to a read error. CDR3 residues: CVSMLGTSGTLLSREKEQFF. In nucleotides, the CDR3 is TGTGTCAGCATGCTTGGGACTAGCGGAACCCTTTTGTCCCGGGAGAAAGAGCAGTTCTTC. This chain connects TRBV5-5 to TRBJ2-1, with 11 positions matching TRBD2. Germline V gene sequence: CDR1 SGHKS, CDR2 YYEKEE (reference sequence). There are 20 residues in the CDR3. The whole variable domain, filled in from reference TRBV5-5 and TRBJ2-1, reads DAGVTQSPTHLIKTRGQQVTLRCSPISGHKSVSWYQQVLGQGPQFIFQYYEKEERGRGNFPDRFSARQFPNYSSELNVNALLLGDSALYLCVSMLGTSGTLLSREKEQFFGPGTRLTVL.

The table lists this clonotype with a count of one. One end of the junction varies from germline; a read error may be responsible. This rearrangement joins TRBV29-1 to TRBJ2-3; maybe TRBD2 (5 bases). Germline assignment: CDR1 SQVTM and CDR2 ANQGSEA. This CDR3 region has 14 residues. CDR3 sequence (DNA): TGCAGCGTTCAGACTATTTTGGGCACGGATACGCAGTATTTT. Its translation: CSVQTILGTDTQYF.

A note on this clonotype: One end of the junction does not line up with germline, which may come from a read error. The rearrangement links TRBV6-2 or TRBV6-3 to TRBJ1-1, with no clear D. This CDR3 spans 13 amino acids. Per the germline V gene, CDR1 is MNHEY and CDR2 is SVGEGT. In nucleotides, the CDR3 is TGTGCCAGCATTTACTCTTCAAACACTGAAGTTTTCTTT. It yields the protein CASIYSSNTEVFF.

Regarding this clonotype: At one end, the junction sequence differs from germline, possibly due to a read error. The chain has TRBV25-1 and TRBJ2-1; D is possibly TRBD1 or TRBD2 (6 bases each). This CDR3 is 18 amino acids long. The germline gives CDR1 MGHDK, CDR2 SYGVNS. CDR3 DNA sequence: TGTGCCAGCAGTGGTCTTTCCTCCGTCGGGGGCCCGGACAATGGGCAGTTCTTC. Its translation is CASSGLSSVGGPDNGQFF. The full variable domain, with the rest looked up from reference TRBV25-1 and TRBJ2-1, is EADIYQTPRYLVIGTGKKITLECSQTMGHDKMYWYQQDPGMELHLIHYSYGVNSTEKGDLSSESTVSRIRTEHFPLTLESARPSHTSQYLCASSGLSSVGGPDNGQFFGPGTRLTVL.